This entry describes one TCR beta chain. V lost 5 bases to trimming and J lost 5 bases; unmatched junction nucleotides: 12. Looked up from germline, CDR1 is SNHLY and CDR2 is FYNNEI. This CDR3 spans 16 amino acids. The sample is drawn from a study of blood T cell repertoires in COVID-19. Overall study context: Samples representing acute and convalescent COVID-19 were sourced from the United States, Italy and Spain. Sources were T cells, B-cell-depleted T cells, or PBMCs; the material itself was cDNA or gDNA.

Original methodology: Estimation of nucleated cell counts was performed using reference gene primer amplification. The data were produced by immunoSEQ multiplex PCR, yet TCRdb's version contains in-frame clones alone and is incomplete. V, J and clone size are taken as reported in that table, and D and trimming were inferred from the DNA itself. The sample has about 340,000 clones; about nine tenths are singletons. In Seattle, patients joined the study during active infection and were tracked longitudinally. The specimen sequenced was peripheral blood. This receptor was identified in a woman in her sixties or seventies with COVID-19, enrolled during active disease. J is TRBJ1-1 and V is TRBV2, with 9 bases lining up with TRBD1. The CDR3 sequence: CASSPSTGGSWTEAFF. CDR3 in DNA: TGTGCCAGCAGTCCCTCGACAGGGGGGAGTTGGACTGAAGCTTTCTTT.